The entry below gives a single T cell receptor (beta chain) sequence along with its context. Trimming removed 2 bases at V and 2 bases at J, with 17 bases between. This CDR3 has 17 residues. Germline loops: CDR1 LGHNA, CDR2 YNFKEQ. Repertoires were generated with immunoSEQ multiplex PCR, while TCRdb's copy carries only in-frame clones and drops some. The table records 50,000 or so clones, approximately 84% of them present only once. The record originates from a study of blood T cell repertoires in COVID-19. Study in general: Samples taken during acute and convalescent COVID-19 were collected in the United States, Italy and Spain.

The material sequenced was peripheral blood. The receptor was isolated from a human donor with active COVID-19. The donor label of this sample is uncertain. This chain links TRBV4-2 with TRBJ2-3, with D possibly TRBD2 on 7 matching bases. Here the CDR3 reads CASSQNDRGAITDTQYF. DNA for the CDR3: TGTGCCAGCAGCCAAAATGACCGGGGGGCGATCACAGATACGCAGTATTTT.